A single sample is the source of the 4 T cell receptor beta chains below, sequenced in a study of STAT5B mutations in CD4+ large granular lymphocyte leukemia. Here immunoSEQ multiplex PCR was the method, and the copy in TCRdb shows in-frame clones only, minus some. Among 22,000 or so clones, about four fifths were seen once, and the ten largest hold 8.6%. Source material: CD4+ T cells from blood buffy coats. These receptors were taken from a human donor in good health.

The chain uses TRBV19 and TRBJ1-1, with TRBD1 identical over 7 bases. V lost 1 base, J lost 6 bases, and 2 bases stayed unmatched. Looked up from germline, CDR1 is LNHDA and CDR2 is SQIVND (reference sequence). The CDR3 contains 13 residues. CDR3 loop: CASSIGRGSEAFF. The CDR3, as DNA: TGTGCCAGTAGTATAGGCAGGGGGTCTGAAGCTTTCTTT.

The chain is built from TRBV19 and TRBJ1-5; 8 bases match TRBD1. CDR3 size: 15 residues. The trim removed 5 bases at V and 7 bases at J, leaving 10 bases unmatched. The germline CDR1 and CDR2 sequences are LNHDA and SQIVND (reference sequence). The CDR3 here is CASSGGTGPIQPQHF. The CDR3, as DNA: TGTGCCAGTAGTGGGGGGACAGGACCTATCCAGCCCCAGCATTTT.

This clone showed up just once. The chain joins TRBV6-1 to TRBJ1-5; no clear D. CDR3 length: 12 residues. The ends were cut back, 4 bases at V and 4 bases at J, with 5 bases in the middle. Per the germline V gene, CDR1 is MNHNS and CDR2 is SASEGT. The CDR3 here is CASSAANQPQHF. DNA for the CDR3: TGTGCCAGCAGTGCGGCTAATCAGCCCCAGCATTTT.

J is TRBJ2-2 and V is TRBV29-1; 10 bases agree with TRBD1. Trimming at V came to 4 bases and at J to 6 bases, leaving 8 bases not matched to a gene. CDR1 SQVTM and CDR2 ANQGSEA come from the germline V gene. The CDR3 runs 15 residues. CDR3: CSVGGQGSPAGELFF. The CDR3 DNA is TGCAGCGTTGGGGGACAGGGGTCCCCCGCCGGGGAGCTGTTTTTT.